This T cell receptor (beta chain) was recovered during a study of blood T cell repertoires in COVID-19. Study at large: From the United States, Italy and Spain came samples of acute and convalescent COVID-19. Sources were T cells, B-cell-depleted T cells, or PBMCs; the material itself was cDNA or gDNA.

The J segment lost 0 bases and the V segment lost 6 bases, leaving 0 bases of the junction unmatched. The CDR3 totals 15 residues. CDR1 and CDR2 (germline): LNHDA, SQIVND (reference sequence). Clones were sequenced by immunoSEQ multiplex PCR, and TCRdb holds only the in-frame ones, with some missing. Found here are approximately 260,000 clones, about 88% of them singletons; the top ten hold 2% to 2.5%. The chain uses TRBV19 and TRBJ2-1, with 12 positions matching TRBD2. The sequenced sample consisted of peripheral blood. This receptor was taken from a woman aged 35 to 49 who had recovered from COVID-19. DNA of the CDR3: TGTGCCAGTAGGACTAGCGGGGGCTCCTACAATGAGCAGTTCTTC. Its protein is CASRTSGGSYNEQFF.